This T cell receptor (beta chain) was found in a study of T-cell memory formation after mild COVID-19. As for the study in general: TCR clusters mostly belonged to single donors. Whole-study results and caveats: Later expanders leaned CD4+, whereas clones that contracted between day 15 and 85 were balanced CD4/CD8. A subset of responding clones appeared in pre-infection memory, suggesting cross-reactive memory joined.

Comment on this clonotype: Its antigen remains unknown.

The CDR3 extends over 17 amino acids. Deletions cut 4 bases from V and 1 base from J, with 19 bases between. Germline V gene lookup returns CDR1 MNHNS and CDR2 SASEGT. Using constant-segment primers, 5'RACE produced TCR alpha and TCR beta cDNA libraries carrying sample barcodes and UMIs. TCRdb re-derived calls from the 5' RACE reads in MiXCR, one entry per CDR3 protein. The table records about 350,000 distinct CDR3 sequences, approximately 15% of them present only once. This TCR was recovered from a man younger than 30 who had mild COVID-19 (a few samples of this study predate the infection). Cell type and time point are not known. This chain joins TRBV6-1 and TRBJ1-2; TRBD1 is a possible D gene (6 bases). The sequenced sample consisted of PBMCs or a T cell subset sorted from them (not recorded which). The CDR3 region has the DNA TGTGCCAGCAGTGGAAGGGGGGGGGTTACGGTTAACTATGGCTACACCTTC. This gives the protein CASSGRGGVTVNYGYTF.